This T cell receptor beta chain was profiled in a study of cytomegalovirus exposure and HLA in healthy donors. Germline values: CDR1 LGHNA, CDR2 YSLEER. The junction had 4 bases not matched to a gene; V was cut back by 0 bases and J by 2 bases. The CDR3 has 15 residues. The PCR had 60 Vbeta and 13 Jbeta primers. The assay was immunoSEQ multiplex PCR, and TCRdb's table has in-frame clones only and misses some. The sample has around 80,000 clones, approximately 74% seen once. This sequence originates from a man aged 35-49 years in good health and CMV-seropositive. The chain is built from TRBV4-3 and TRBJ2-7, with 7 nucleotides matching TRBD1. Sequencing used PBMCs. The CDR3 spells CASSQDAQGAYEQYF. The DNA of the CDR3 is TGCGCCAGCAGCCAAGATGCGCAGGGGGCCTACGAGCAGTACTTC.